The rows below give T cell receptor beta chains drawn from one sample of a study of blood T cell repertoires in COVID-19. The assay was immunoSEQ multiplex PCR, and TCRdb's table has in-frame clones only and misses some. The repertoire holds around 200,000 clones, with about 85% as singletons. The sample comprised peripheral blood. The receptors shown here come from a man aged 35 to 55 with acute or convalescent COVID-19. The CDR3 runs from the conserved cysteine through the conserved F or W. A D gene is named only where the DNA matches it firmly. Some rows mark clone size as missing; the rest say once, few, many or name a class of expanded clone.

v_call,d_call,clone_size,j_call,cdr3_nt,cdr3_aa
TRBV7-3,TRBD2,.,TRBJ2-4,TGTGCCAGCAGCTTAGGGTCGGGCGGGAGACAAAACATTCAGTACTTC,CASSLGSGGRQNIQYF
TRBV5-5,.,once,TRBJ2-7,TGTGCCAGCAGCTTGGTTGTGACAGCAACCTACGAGCAGTACTTC,CASSLVVTATYEQYF
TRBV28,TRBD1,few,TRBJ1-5,TGTGCCAGCGATCCCTCTGACAGGGGCATTTATAGCAATCAGCCCCAGCATTTT,CASDPSDRGIYSNQPQHF
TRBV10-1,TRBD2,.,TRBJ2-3,TGCGCCAGCAGTGAGTCGGGGTCCTCTGGTTGGTTGGGCGGGGGTCTGAGGACAGATACGCAGTATTTT,CASSESGSSGWLGGGLRTDTQYF
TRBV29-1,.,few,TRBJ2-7,TGCAGCGTCCGACTAAGCGGAGGTTCCTACGAGCAGTACTTC,CSVRLSGGSYEQYF
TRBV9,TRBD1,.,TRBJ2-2,TGTGCCAGCAGCGTGAGTGGAGGACAGGGGGTCCCCGGGGAGCTGTTTTTT,CASSVSGGQGVPGELFF
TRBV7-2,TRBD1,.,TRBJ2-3,TGTGCCAGCAGCTTGGACAGGGCTAGCGCAGATACGCAGTATTTT,CASSLDRASADTQYF
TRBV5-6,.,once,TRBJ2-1,TGTGCCAGCAGCTTTAAACAGGGGGCTCTAGCGGGTCGGAGGTTCTTC,CASSFKQGALAGRRFF
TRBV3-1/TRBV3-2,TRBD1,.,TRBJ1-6,TGTGCCAGCACCATTTCAGGGGGGAATGGTTCACCCCTCCACTTT,CASTISGGNGSPLHF
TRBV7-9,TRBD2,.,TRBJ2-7,TGTGCCAGCATAGGAGGGGAGGGCTCCTACGAGCAGTACTTC,CASIGGEGSYEQYF
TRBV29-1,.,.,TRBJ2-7,TGCAGCGTTGAAGGGTGGACGGAGGGGGGGTTGTACGAGCAGTACTTC,CSVEGWTEGGLYEQYF
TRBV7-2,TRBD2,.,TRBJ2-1,TGTGCCAGCAGCCCAGGGAGCGGGAGCCTGGCCACAATTGAGCAGTTCTTC,CASSPGSGSLATIEQFF
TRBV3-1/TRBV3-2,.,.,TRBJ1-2,TGTGCCAGCAGCCTTGGCGACAGAAACTATGGCTACACCTTC,CASSLGDRNYGYTF
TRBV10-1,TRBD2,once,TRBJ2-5,TGCGCCAGCAGTGAGTCGATGTCGGGGGGTCTAGGGGAGGAGACCCAGTACTTC,CASSESMSGGLGEETQYF
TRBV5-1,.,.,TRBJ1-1,TGCGCCAGCAGCTTGTCCCGGCCGGGCACTGAAGCTTTCTTT,CASSLSRPGTEAFF
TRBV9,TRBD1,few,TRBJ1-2,TGTGCCAGCAGCCCTCAGACAGGGCTCCCCTTTGGCTACACCTTC,CASSPQTGLPFGYTF
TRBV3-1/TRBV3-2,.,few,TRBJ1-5,TGTGCCAGCAGCCAAGTTGCGGGGAAGACCCAGCATTTT,CASSQVAGKTQHF